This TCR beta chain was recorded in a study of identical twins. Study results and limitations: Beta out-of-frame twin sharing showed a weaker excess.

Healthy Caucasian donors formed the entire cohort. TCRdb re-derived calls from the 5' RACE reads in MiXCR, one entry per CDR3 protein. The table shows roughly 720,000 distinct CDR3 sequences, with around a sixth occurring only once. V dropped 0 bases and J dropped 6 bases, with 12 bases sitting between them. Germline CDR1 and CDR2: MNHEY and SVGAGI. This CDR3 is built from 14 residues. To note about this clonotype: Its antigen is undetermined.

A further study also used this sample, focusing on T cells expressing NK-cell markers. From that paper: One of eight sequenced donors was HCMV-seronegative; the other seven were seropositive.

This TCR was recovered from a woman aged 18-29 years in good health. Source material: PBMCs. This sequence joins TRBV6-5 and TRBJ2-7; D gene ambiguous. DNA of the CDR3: TGTGCCAGCAGTTACTCGATGCAGGTTTTCGAGCAGTACTTC. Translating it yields CASSYSMQVFEQYF.